Following are 27 T cell receptor beta chains from one sample sequenced in a study of beta chain features in type 1 diabetes. What was sequenced were expressed TCRB transcripts, since all of the isolated RNA had been reverse transcribed. TCRdb's copy holds only in-frame clones and misses some; the assay was immunoSEQ multiplex PCR. This table has 160,000 or so clones, about 10% appearing once. These receptors' antigens are unknown. Study conclusions and caveats: Shorter TCRB CDR3s, moderately but significantly so, were found in Type 1 diabetes patients in all four CD4+ subsets.

The specimen was central memory CD4+ T cells from blood. The receptors come from a woman between 25 and 40 years old with type 1 diabetes.

This clone was picked up a small number of times. V and J are TRBV14 and TRBJ2-7; D unclear. CDR1 is SGHDN and CDR2 is FVKESK in the germline V gene. CDR3 length: 14 residues. The V end lost 3 bases, the J end lost 3 bases, and 12 bases lay between the germline ends. The CDR3 protein is CASSHDNDFYEQYF. CDR3 DNA sequence: TGTGCCAGCAGCCATGATAACGACTTCTACGAGCAGTACTTC.

This chain joins TRBV5-1 and TRBJ1-2; D is unresolved. Trimming shortened V by 2 bases and J by 3 bases, and 14 bases separated the two germline ends. Looked up from germline, CDR1 is SGHRS and CDR2 is YFSETQ. This CDR3 comprises 15 residues. For the CDR3, the DNA is TGCGCCAGCAGCTTCGGGGTACAAGGAGACTATGGCTACACCTTC. This sequence encodes CASSFGVQGDYGYTF.

This chain uses TRBV23-1 with TRBJ1-2, with 7 bases fitting TRBD1. TRBV23-1 is an open reading frame, and its role is uncertain. The CDR3 has 19 residues. V was pared by 9 bases and J by 3 bases, with 25 bases of the junction left unmatched. CDR3 amino acids: CARHLHSGTVPPVHYGYTF. As DNA, the CDR3 is TGCGCCAGACACCTACATTCCGGGACAGTTCCCCCGGTGCACTATGGCTACACCTTC.

This chain uses TRBV9 with TRBJ2-7, with D perhaps matching TRBD1 (5 bases). CDR3 length: 12 amino acids. Germline V CDR1 and CDR2: SGDLS, YYNGEE. V lost 4 bases to trimming and J lost 10 bases, with 15 bases between them. The CDR3 nucleotides are TGTGCCAGCAGCACACCAGACAGAGTACAGTACTTC. Translation gives CASSTPDRVQYF.

This chain connects TRBV5-4 to TRBJ2-5; D unresolved. Germline lookup yields CDR1 SGHNT and CDR2 YYREEE (reference sequence). The CDR3 loop spans 14 amino acids. V was trimmed by 0 bases and J by 1 base, leaving 7 bases between them. This CDR3 is CASSLVPLQETQYF. Here the CDR3 DNA reads TGTGCCAGCAGCTTGGTACCACTCCAAGAGACCCAGTACTTC. Supplemented by reference TRBV5-4 and TRBJ2-5, the full variable domain reads ETGVTQSPTHLIKTRGQQVTLRCSSQSGHNTVSWYQQALGQGPQFIFQYYREEENGRGNFPPRFSGLQFPNYSSELNVNALELDDSALYLCASSLVPLQETQYFGPGTRLLVL.

The gene calls are TRBV23-1 and TRBJ2-7, with TRBD2 matching 9 bases. TRBV23-1 is annotated as an ORF whose role is uncertain. There are 16 residues in the CDR3. V lost 7 bases and J lost 2; bases outside the gene matches: 12. The CDR3 here is CASNARSTSGTYEQYF. Written as DNA, the CDR3 is TGCGCCAGCAACGCCCGGTCGACTAGCGGAACCTACGAGCAGTACTTC.

The chain combines TRBV29-1 with TRBJ2-7; TRBD2 matches 10 bases. The CDR3 has 17 amino acids. Germline trimming cut 1 base from V and 2 bases from J; bases unmatched to any gene: 11. CDR1 is SQVTM and CDR2 is ANQGSEA in the germline V gene. CDR3: CSVEGPRTSGATYEQYF. Written as DNA, the CDR3 is TGCAGCGTTGAAGGGCCGCGGACTAGCGGAGCTACCTACGAGCAGTACTTC.

This clone was counted a few times. The rearrangement joins TRBV21-1 to TRBJ2-1; TRBD2, as called in the table, went unchecked against the DNA. TRBV21-1 corresponds to a pseudogene. The CDR3 totals 19 residues. The CDR3 spells CASSKVPGLAVKNHNEQFF. The CDR3 nucleotides read TGTGCCAGCAGCAAAGTCCCGGGACTAGCGGTTAAAAACCACAATGAGCAGTTCTTC.

J is TRBJ1-3 and V is TRBV30; TRBD1 matches at 9 bases. Germline trimming cut 3 bases from V and 4 bases from J; bases unmatched to any gene: 7. This CDR3 has 15 residues. CDR1 is GTSNPN and CDR2 is SVGIG in the germline V gene (reference sequence). Here the CDR3 DNA reads TGTGCCTGGAGCGACACAGGGGGCTCAGGAAACACCATATATTTT. Translating gives CAWSDTGGSGNTIYF.

This clone has more than one count but fewer than ten. This chain uses TRBV28 with TRBJ2-1; possibly TRBD2 for D (5 bases). There are 17 residues in the CDR3. Germline values: CDR1 MDHEN, CDR2 SYDVKM. Between the trimmed V and J ends, which lost 0 bases and 5 bases, there was a span of 17 bases. In DNA form, the CDR3 reads TGTGCCAGCAGTTTATGGCCAGCCGAGGCGGGTCACAATGAGCAGTTCTTC. Protein: CASSLWPAEAGHNEQFF.

The gene calls are TRBV4-2 and TRBJ2-3, with 8 bases lining up with TRBD1. Germline V lookup: CDR1 LGHNA, CDR2 YNFKEQ. There are 15 residues in the CDR3. The ends lost 4 bases at V and 4 bases at J; junction bases unmatched: 7. CDR3 loop: CASSPGDRSADTQYF. CDR3 nucleotide sequence: TGTGCCAGCAGCCCGGGGGACAGGTCCGCAGATACGCAGTATTTT.

The chain is built from TRBV5-4 and TRBJ1-5, with D maybe TRBD1 (6 bases). Trimming removed 3 bases from V and 4 bases from J, with 17 bases in between. This CDR3 comprises 16 residues. Germline V lookup: CDR1 SGHNT, CDR2 YYREEE (reference sequence). The CDR3 loop reads CASSSRDKGINQPQHF. DNA of the CDR3: TGTGCCAGCAGCTCCCGGGACAAGGGAATAAATCAGCCCCAGCATTTT.

A few counts support this clone. This chain uses TRBV30 with TRBJ2-3; a weak D match, TRBD1 (5 bases). This CDR3 is built from 13 residues. The V gene's germline CDR1 is GTSNPN and CDR2 SVGIG (reference sequence). V lost 0 bases and J lost 2, with 6 bases in between. The DNA of the CDR3 is TGTGCCTGGAGTGTACAGGCCACAGATACGCAGTATTTT. Its protein is CAWSVQATDTQYF.

This clone occurred a few times. The V gene is TRBV5-1, the J gene TRBJ2-3; D perhaps matches TRBD1 (5 bases). In germline, CDR1 is SGHRS, CDR2 YFSETQ. V was trimmed by 0 bases and J by 6 bases, leaving 5 bases between them. The CDR3 is 12 amino acids. CDR3 region: CASSLEGDTQYF. The CDR3 DNA follows: TGCGCCAGCAGCTTGGAGGGGGATACGCAGTATTTT.

The CDR3 loop is CASSGHRERGYGYTF. For the CDR3, the DNA is TGTGCCAGCAGTGGCCACAGGGAAAGGGGCTATGGCTACACCTTC. The gene calls are TRBV28 and TRBJ1-2, with TRBD1 as a possible D gene (6 bases). The ends were cut back, 5 bases at V and 4 bases at J, with 17 bases in the middle. The CDR3 runs to 15 residues. The germline V gene encodes CDR1 MDHEN and CDR2 SYDVKM.

This rearrangement joins TRBV4-3 to TRBJ2-7; 9 positions agree with TRBD2. The CDR3 has 15 amino acids. The germline CDR1 and CDR2 sequences are LGHNA and YSLEER. Unmatched junction bases numbered 5, after V lost 1 base and J lost 4 bases. CDR3 sequence (DNA): TGCGCCAGCAGCCAAGGGGGACTAGCAGTATACGAGCAGTACTTC. Protein sequence: CASSQGGLAVYEQYF.

The V call is TRBV29-1, the J call TRBJ1-2; TRBD1 agrees at 8 bases. The V gene's germline CDR1 is SQVTM and CDR2 ANQGSEA. This CDR3 comprises 13 residues. Trimming took 4 bases from V and 3 from J; bases not matched to a gene: 4. The DNA for the CDR3 is TGCAGCGTTGGGGGGACAGGTGACTATGGCTACACCTTC. Translation: CSVGGTGDYGYTF. Full variable domain (outside the CDR3, taken from reference TRBV29-1 and TRBJ1-2): SAVISQKPSRDICQRGTSLTIQCQVDSQVTMMFWYRQQPGQSLTLIATANQGSEATYESGFVIDKFPISRPNLTFSTLTVSNMSPEDSSIYLCSVGGTGDYGYTFGSGTRLTVV.

In its sample, this clone was seen a few times. V gene TRBV6-6 combines with J gene TRBJ2-1, with 8 positions matching TRBD1. The germline gives CDR1 MNHNY, CDR2 SVGAGI (reference sequence). The CDR3 is 14 residues long. The ends lost 6 bases at V and 2 bases at J; junction bases unmatched: 3. CDR3 coding DNA: TGTGCCAGCAGCGGACAGGGAGCCTACAATGAGCAGTTCTTC. It codes for CASSGQGAYNEQFF.

The table lists this clone with a few counts. This rearrangement joins TRBV28 to TRBJ1-4; tentatively, D is TRBD1 (6 bases). V dropped 2 bases and J dropped 4 bases, with 11 bases sitting between them. CDR3 size: 15 residues. Germline-derived CDR1 and CDR2 are MDHEN and SYDVKM. The CDR3 DNA is TGTGCCAGCAGTTTAATAGGGACAAATAATGAAAAACTGTTTTTT. It translates to CASSLIGTNNEKLFF.

The chain employs TRBV4-1 and TRBJ2-5, with D perhaps TRBD2 (6 bases). Trimming pared 4 bases from V and 3 bases from J, leaving 12 bases between. The germline V gene encodes CDR1 MGHRA and CDR2 YSYEKL. The CDR3 has 14 residues. The CDR3 here is CASSLREIEETQYF. CDR3 in DNA: TGCGCCAGCAGCCTTCGGGAGATAGAAGAGACCCAGTACTTC.

This clone was recorded a few times. The gene calls are TRBV7-3 and TRBJ1-1, with TRBD1 matching 10 bases. With 5 bases clipped from V and 3 bases from J, the junction kept 0 bases outside the gene matches. Germline V gene sequence: CDR1 SGHTA, CDR2 FQGTGA. This CDR3 contains 13 residues. The CDR3 protein is CASSGQGDTEAFF. The CDR3 coding sequence is TGTGCCAGCAGCGGACAGGGGGACACTGAAGCTTTCTTT.

The chain employs TRBV14 and TRBJ2-5; 8 nucleotides match TRBD1. Germline lookup yields CDR1 SGHDN and CDR2 FVKESK. CDR3 length: 13 amino acids. V lost 6 bases to trimming and J lost 2 bases; unmatched junction nucleotides: 2. The CDR3 nucleotides are TGTGCCAGCAGAAGGACAGGGCAAGAGACCCAGTACTTC. Amino acid sequence: CASRRTGQETQYF.

In this sample, this clone turned up a few times. At one end the junction does not follow the germline gene, possibly because of a read error. This chain joins TRBV29-1 and TRBJ2-7, with D unresolved. CDR3 length: 14 amino acids. Germline loops: CDR1 SQVTM, CDR2 ANQGSEA. This chain's CDR3 is CSVSSATRDSRQDF. CDR3 coding DNA: TGCAGCGTTAGCTCGGCGACCCGAGATTCCCGTCAGGACTTC.

The chain uses TRBV9 and TRBJ2-1, with 7 positions matching TRBD2. The V gene's germline CDR1 is SGDLS and CDR2 YYNGEE. J was trimmed by 10 bases and V by 6 bases; bases with no gene match: 10. There are 13 residues in the CDR3. The CDR3 reads CASTWGGEGEQFF. CDR3 DNA sequence: TGTGCCAGCACCTGGGGGGGAGAGGGCGAGCAGTTCTTC.

This clone was picked up a small number of times. The chain recombines TRBV15 with TRBJ2-7; the D gene is possibly TRBD2 (5 bases). CDR1 and CDR2 from the germline V gene are LNHNV and YYDKDF (reference sequence). This CDR3 spans 12 amino acids. V lost 0 bases to trimming and J lost 11 bases, with 11 bases between them. CDR3 sequence: CATSRDAGHEYF. In DNA form, the CDR3 reads TGTGCCACCAGCAGAGATGCGGGTCACGAGTACTTC. Combining the CDR3 with reference TRBV15 and TRBJ2-7 gives the whole variable domain DAMVIQNPRYQVTQFGKPVTLSCSQTLNHNVMYWYQQKSSQAPKLLFHYYDKDFNNEADTPDNFQSRRPNTSFCFLDIRSPGLGDTAMYLCATSRDAGHEYFGPGTRLTVT.

The chain links TRBV9 to TRBJ1-3; D unclear. The CDR3 extends over 17 amino acids. Germline CDR1 and CDR2: SGDLS and YYNGEE. V lost 0 bases to trimming and J lost 0 bases, with 13 bases between them. The CDR3 loop is CASSVASPGVSGNTIYF. CDR3 nucleotide sequence: TGTGCCAGCAGCGTAGCTAGCCCGGGAGTCTCTGGAAACACCATATATTTT. Full variable domain (missing parts from reference TRBV9 and TRBJ1-3): DSGVTQTPKHLITATGQRVTLRCSPRSGDLSVYWYQQSLDQGLQFLIQYYNGEERAKGNILERFSAQQFPDLHSELNLSSLELGDSALYFCASSVASPGVSGNTIYFGEGSWLTVV.

The rearrangement uses TRBV5-1 and TRBJ2-7; 10 positions match TRBD1. Germline CDR1 reads SGHRS; CDR2 reads YFSETQ. The CDR3 runs to 13 residues. V gave up 0 bases and J gave up 10 bases; unmatched junction bases: 4. CDR3 amino acids: CASSLEGQGCQYF. As DNA, the CDR3 is TGCGCCAGCAGCTTGGAGGGACAGGGGTGTCAGTACTTC.